The 3 T cell receptor beta chains listed next were all sequenced from one sample in a study of T-cell memory formation after mild COVID-19. TCRdb re-called the 5' RACE reads with MiXCR, one entry per CDR3 protein. The repertoire holds a few hundred thousand distinct CDR3 sequences, with 16% as singletons. What was sequenced was PBMCs or a T cell subset sorted from them (not recorded which). Receptor source: a man aged 18-30 years who had mild COVID-19 (a few samples of this study predate the infection). Cell type and time point are not known.

The chain couples TRBV14 to TRBJ1-5; the D is unclear. This CDR3 spans 12 amino acids. V was trimmed by 9 bases and J by 1 base, leaving 7 bases between them. Germline CDR1 and CDR2: SGHDN and FVKESK. The CDR3 nucleotides are TGTGCCAGAAAATTGAGCAATCAGCCCCAGCATTTT. It codes for CARKLSNQPQHF. The full variable domain, completed using reference TRBV14 and TRBJ1-5, is EAGVTQFPSHSVIEKGQTVTLRCDPISGHDNLYWYRRVMGKEIKFLLHFVKESKQDESGMPNNRFLAERTGGTYSTLKVQPAELEDSGVYFCARKLSNQPQHFGDGTRLSIL.

This clonotype was seen more than once but under ten times. CDR3 residues: CASSSWTESNQPQHF. The CDR3 DNA is TGTGCCAGCAGTTCCTGGACAGAAAGCAATCAGCCCCAGCATTTT. The chain joins TRBV27 to TRBJ1-5, with D tentatively TRBD1 (6 bases). From germline, CDR1 is MNHEY and CDR2 SMNVEV (reference sequence). This CDR3 comprises 15 residues. V lost 4 bases and J 1 base, leaving 11 bases between the germline ends.

This clonotype showed up just a few times. V is TRBV5-1 and J is TRBJ2-3; D tentatively fits TRBD1 or TRBD2 (5 bases each). CDR1 SGHRS and CDR2 YFSETQ come from the germline V gene. The CDR3 totals 14 residues. Trimming took off 4 bases at V and 1 base at J, with 10 bases between the two ends. The DNA for the CDR3 is TGCGCCAGCAGCCCCGAGGGGCGCACAGATACGCAGTATTTT. It codes for CASSPEGRTDTQYF.